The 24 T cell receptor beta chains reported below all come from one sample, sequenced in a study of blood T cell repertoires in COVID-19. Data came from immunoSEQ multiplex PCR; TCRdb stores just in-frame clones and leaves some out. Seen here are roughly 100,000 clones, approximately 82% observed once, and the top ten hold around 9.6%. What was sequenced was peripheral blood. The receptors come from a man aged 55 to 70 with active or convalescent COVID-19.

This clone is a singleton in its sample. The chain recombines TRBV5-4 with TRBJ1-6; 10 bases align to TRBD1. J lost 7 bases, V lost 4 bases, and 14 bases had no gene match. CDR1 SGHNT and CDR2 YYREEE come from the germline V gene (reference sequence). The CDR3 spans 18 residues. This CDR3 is CASSLRDRGGIANSPLHF. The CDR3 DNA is TGTGCCAGCAGCCTCCGGGACAGGGGAGGAATAGCAAATTCACCCCTCCACTTT.

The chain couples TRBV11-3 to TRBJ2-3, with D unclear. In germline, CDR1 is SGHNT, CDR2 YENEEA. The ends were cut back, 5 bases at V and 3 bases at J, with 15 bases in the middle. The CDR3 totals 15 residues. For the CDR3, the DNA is TGTGCCAGCAGCAAGGAGTTTCAACGTACAGATACGCAGTATTTT. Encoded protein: CASSKEFQRTDTQYF.

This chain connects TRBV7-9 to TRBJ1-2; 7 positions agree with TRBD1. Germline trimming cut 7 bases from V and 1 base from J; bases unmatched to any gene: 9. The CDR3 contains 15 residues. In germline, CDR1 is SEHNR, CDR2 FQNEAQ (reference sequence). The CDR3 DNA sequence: TGTGCCAGCACCAAGACAGGGCTCTATAACTATGGCTACACCTTC. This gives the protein CASTKTGLYNYGYTF.

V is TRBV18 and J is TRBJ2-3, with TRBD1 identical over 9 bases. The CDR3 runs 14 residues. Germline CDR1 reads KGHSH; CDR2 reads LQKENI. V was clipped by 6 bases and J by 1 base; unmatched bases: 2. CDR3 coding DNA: TGTGCCAGCTCCCGGACAGGGGGCACAGATACGCAGTATTTT. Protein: CASSRTGGTDTQYF.

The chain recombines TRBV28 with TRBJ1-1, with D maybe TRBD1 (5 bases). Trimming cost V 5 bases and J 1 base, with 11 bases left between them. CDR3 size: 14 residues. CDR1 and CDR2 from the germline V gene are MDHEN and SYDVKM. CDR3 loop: CASSRRGPNTEAFF. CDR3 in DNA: TGTGCCAGCAGTCGGAGGGGACCGAACACTGAAGCTTTCTTT.

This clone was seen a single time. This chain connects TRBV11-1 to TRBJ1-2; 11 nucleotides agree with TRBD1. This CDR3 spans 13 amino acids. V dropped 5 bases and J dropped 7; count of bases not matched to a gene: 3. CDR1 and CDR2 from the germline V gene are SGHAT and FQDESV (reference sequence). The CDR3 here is CASSPGTGGGYTF. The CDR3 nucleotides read TGTGCCAGCAGCCCAGGGACAGGGGGTGGCTACACCTTC.

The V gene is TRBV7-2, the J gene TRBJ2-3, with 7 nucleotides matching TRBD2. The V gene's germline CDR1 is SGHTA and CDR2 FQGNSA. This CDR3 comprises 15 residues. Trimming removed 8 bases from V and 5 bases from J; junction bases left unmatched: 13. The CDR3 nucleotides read TGTGCCAGCTCCTCCCCAGGACTAGGGCGAGATACGCAGTATTTT. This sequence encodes CASSSPGLGRDTQYF. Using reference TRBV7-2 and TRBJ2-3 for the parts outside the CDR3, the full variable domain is GAGVSQSPSNKVTEKGKDVELRCDPISGHTALYWYRQSLGQGLEFLIYFQGNSAPDKSGLPSDRFSAERTGGSVSTLTIQRTQQEDSAVYLCASSSPGLGRDTQYFGPGTRLTVL.

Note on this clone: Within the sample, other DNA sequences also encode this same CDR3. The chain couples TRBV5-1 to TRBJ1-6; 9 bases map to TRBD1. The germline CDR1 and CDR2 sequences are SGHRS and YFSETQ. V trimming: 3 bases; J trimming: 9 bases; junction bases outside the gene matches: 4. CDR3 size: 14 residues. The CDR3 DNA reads TGCGCCAGCAGCTCGGGACAGGGTGGTTCACCCCTCCACTTT. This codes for CASSSGQGGSPLHF.

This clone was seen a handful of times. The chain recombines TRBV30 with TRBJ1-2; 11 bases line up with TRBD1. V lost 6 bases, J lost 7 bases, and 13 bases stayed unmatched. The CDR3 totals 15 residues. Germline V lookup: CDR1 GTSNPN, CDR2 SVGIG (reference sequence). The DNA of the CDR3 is TGTGCCTGCCTCTCCAGGGACAGGGGGAATCGTGGCTACACCTTC. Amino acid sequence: CACLSRDRGNRGYTF.

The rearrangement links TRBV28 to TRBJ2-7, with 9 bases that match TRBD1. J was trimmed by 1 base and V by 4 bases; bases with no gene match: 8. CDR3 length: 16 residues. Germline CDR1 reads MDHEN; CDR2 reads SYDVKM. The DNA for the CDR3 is TGTGCCAGCAGTTCTTACGGGACAGGGAATTCCTACGAGCAGTACTTC. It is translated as CASSSYGTGNSYEQYF.

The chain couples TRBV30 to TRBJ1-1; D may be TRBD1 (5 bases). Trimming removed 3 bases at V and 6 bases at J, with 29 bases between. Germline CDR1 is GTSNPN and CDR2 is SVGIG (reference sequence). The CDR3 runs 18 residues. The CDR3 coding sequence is TGTGCCTGGAGCTCCTTTTACGCCGGGGACTCAATCGGCCCTGAAGCTTTCTTT. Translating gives CAWSSFYAGDSIGPEAFF. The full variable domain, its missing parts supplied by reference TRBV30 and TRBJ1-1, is SQTIHQWPATLVQPVGSPLSLECTVEGTSNPNLYWYRQAAGRGLQLLFYSVGIGQISSEVPQNLSASRPQDRQFILSSKKLLLSDSGFYLCAWSSFYAGDSIGPEAFFGQGTRLTVV.

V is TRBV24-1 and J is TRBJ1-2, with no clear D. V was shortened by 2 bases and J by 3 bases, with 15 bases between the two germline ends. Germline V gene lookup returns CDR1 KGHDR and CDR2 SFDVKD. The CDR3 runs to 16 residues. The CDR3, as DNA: TGTGCCACCAGTGATTCTTTCGATGGTACGGACTATGGCTACACCTTC. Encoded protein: CATSDSFDGTDYGYTF.

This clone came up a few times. In DNA form, the CDR3 reads TGTGCCACCAGTAGTGTCGAGGGCGCAAAACTGTTTTTT. Its protein product is CATSSVEGAKLFF. The rearrangement uses TRBV24-1 and TRBJ1-4, with unresolved D. V lost 6 bases and J 10 bases, leaving 14 bases between the germline ends. The CDR3 has 13 residues. CDR1 is KGHDR and CDR2 is SFDVKD in the germline V gene.

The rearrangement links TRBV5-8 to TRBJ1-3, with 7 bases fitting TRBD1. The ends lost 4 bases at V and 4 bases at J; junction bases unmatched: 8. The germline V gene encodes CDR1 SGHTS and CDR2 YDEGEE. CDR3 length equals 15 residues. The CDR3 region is CASSPDRLKGNTIYF. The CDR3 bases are TGTGCCAGCAGCCCGGACAGGCTGAAAGGAAACACCATATATTTT.

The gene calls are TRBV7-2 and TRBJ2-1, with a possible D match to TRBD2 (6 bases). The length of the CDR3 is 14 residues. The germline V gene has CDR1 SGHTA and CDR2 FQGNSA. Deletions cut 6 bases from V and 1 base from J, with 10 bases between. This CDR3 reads CASRASVSYNEQFF. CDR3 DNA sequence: TGTGCCAGCAGGGCTAGCGTATCCTACAATGAGCAGTTCTTC.

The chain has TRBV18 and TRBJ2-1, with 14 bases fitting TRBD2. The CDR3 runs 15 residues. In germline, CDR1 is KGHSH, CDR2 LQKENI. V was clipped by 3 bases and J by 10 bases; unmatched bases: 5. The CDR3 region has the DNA TGTGCCAGCTCACCGACTAGCGGGAGGGCCGGGGAGCAGTTCTTC. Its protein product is CASSPTSGRAGEQFF.

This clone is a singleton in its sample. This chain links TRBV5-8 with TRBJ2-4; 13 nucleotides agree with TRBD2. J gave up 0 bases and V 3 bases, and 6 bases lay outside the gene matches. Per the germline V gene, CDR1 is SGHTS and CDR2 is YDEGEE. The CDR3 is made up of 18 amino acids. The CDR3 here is CASSSARTSGRAKNIQYF. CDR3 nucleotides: TGTGCCAGCAGCTCGGCCCGGACTAGCGGGAGAGCCAAAAACATTCAGTACTTC.

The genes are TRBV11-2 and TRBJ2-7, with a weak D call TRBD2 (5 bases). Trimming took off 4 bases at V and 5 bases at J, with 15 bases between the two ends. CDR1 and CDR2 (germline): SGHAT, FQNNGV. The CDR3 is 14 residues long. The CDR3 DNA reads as TGTGCCAGCAGCTATGTTCGGGGTAAAAACGAGCAGTACTTC. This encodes CASSYVRGKNEQYF.

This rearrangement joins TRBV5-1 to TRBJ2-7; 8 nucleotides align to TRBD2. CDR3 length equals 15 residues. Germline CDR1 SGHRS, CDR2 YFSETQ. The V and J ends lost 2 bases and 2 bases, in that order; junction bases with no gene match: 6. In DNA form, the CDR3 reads TGCGCCAGCAGCTTTGCAAGCGGGAGTACCTACGAGCAGTACTTC. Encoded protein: CASSFASGSTYEQYF.

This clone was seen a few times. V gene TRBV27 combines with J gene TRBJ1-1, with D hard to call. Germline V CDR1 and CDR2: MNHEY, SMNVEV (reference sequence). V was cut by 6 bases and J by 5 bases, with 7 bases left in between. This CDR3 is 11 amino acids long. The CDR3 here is CASRSVTEAFF. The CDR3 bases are TGTGCCAGCAGGTCAGTTACTGAAGCTTTCTTT.

CDR3: CASSPRGREGGDEQFF. DNA of the CDR3: TGTGCCAGCAGTCCGCGGGGGCGGGAGGGTGGAGATGAGCAGTTCTTC. This chain joins TRBV6-6 and TRBJ2-1, with 9 positions matching TRBD2. The CDR3 has 16 amino acids. The germline V gene encodes CDR1 MNHNY and CDR2 SVGAGI (reference sequence). J was trimmed by 8 bases and V by 5 bases; bases with no gene match: 13.

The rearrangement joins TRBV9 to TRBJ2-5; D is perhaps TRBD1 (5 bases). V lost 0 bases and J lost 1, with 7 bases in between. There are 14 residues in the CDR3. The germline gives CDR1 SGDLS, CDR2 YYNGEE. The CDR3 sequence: CASSVEGPQETQYF. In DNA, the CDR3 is TGTGCCAGCAGCGTAGAGGGGCCCCAAGAGACCCAGTACTTC.

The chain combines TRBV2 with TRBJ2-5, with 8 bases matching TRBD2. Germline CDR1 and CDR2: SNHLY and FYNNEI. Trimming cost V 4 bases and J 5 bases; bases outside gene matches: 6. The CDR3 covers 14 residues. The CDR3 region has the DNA TGTGCCAGCAGTGGTTTAGCGGGAATCGAGACCCAGTACTTC. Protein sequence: CASSGLAGIETQYF.

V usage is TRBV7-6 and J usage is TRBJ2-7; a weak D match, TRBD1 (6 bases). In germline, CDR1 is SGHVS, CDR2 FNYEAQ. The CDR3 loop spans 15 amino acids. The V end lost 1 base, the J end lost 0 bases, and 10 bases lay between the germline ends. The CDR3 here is CASSLGDTNSYEQYF. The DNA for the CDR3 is TGTGCCAGCAGCTTAGGGGACACGAACTCCTACGAGCAGTACTTC.